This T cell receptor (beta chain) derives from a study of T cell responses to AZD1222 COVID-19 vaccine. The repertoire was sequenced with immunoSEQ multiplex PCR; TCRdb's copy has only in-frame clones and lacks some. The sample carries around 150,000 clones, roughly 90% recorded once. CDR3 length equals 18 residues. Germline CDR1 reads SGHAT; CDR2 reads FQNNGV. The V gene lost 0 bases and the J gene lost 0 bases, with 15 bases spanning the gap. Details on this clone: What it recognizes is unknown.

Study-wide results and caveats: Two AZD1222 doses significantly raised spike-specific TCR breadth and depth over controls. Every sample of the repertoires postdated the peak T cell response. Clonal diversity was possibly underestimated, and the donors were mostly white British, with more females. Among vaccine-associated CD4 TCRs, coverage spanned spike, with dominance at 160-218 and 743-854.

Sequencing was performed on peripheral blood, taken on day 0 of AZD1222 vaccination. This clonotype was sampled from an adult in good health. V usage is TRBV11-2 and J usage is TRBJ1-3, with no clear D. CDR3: CASSLDRRRPASGNTIYF. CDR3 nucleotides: TGTGCCAGCAGCTTAGATCGTCGCCGTCCCGCCTCTGGAAACACCATATATTTT.